The rows below give T cell receptor beta chains drawn from one sample of a study of OX40 agonist ivuxolimab in advanced cancers. The repertoire was sequenced with immunoSEQ multiplex PCR; TCRdb's copy has only in-frame clones and lacks some. Of over 85,000 clones detected, about 90% appear once; the ten largest clones hold over 4.5%. The material was CD4+ or CD8+ T cells sorted from blood, obtained in a trial of the OX40 agonist ivuxolimab. Receptors originate from an adult with an advanced solid tumor such as melanoma, head and neck, liver or kidney cancer. CDR3s include the opening cysteine and the closing phenylalanine or tryptophan. Fields, in order: J gene, D gene, V gene, clone size, CDR3 protein, CDR3 DNA. D genes are given only for firm matches. Only some rows state a clone size, as once, few, many or a class for expanded clones.

TRBJ2-7	.	TRBV7-8	once	CASAGSFYEQYF	TGTGCCAGCGCGGGGTCCTTCTACGAGCAGTACTTC
TRBJ2-7	.	TRBV5-6	.	CASSLTQAEQYF	TGTGCCAGCAGCTTGACCCAGGCCGAGCAGTACTTC
TRBJ2-7	TRBD1	TRBV6-5	.	CASSYSPGQPDPYF	TGTGCCAGCAGTTACTCCCCGGGACAGCCGGATCCGTACTTC
TRBJ1-5	.	TRBV6-5	.	CASSPGHSNLKPQHF	TGTGCCAGCAGTCCGGGACATTCGAATCTTAAGCCCCAGCATTTT
TRBJ2-5	.	TRBV19	.	CASSNRGGETQYF	TGTGCCAGTAGTAACCGGGGAGGAGAGACCCAGTACTTC
TRBJ2-5	.	TRBV29-1	.	CSVARGLQETQYF	TGCAGCGTCGCGCGGGGCCTCCAAGAGACCCAGTACTTC
TRBJ1-1	.	TRBV11-1	few	CASSWGGEVTEAFF	TGTGCCAGCAGCTGGGGAGGGGAGGTAACTGAAGCTTTCTTT
TRBJ2-7	.	TRBV28	.	CASILPGGTGEQYF	TGTGCCAGCATACTCCCGGGTGGGACGGGGGAGCAGTACTTC
TRBJ2-3	.	TRBV10-2	.	CASSQAGPFTDTQYF	TGCGCCAGCTCCCAGGCGGGGCCGTTCACAGATACGCAGTATTTT
TRBJ2-2	.	TRBV19	.	CASSNRQATGELFF	TGTGCCAGTAGTAATCGACAGGCCACCGGGGAGCTGTTTTTT
TRBJ1-2	.	TRBV6-1	.	CASSRLQGGDGYTF	TGTGCCAGCAGTCGGTTACAGGGAGGTGATGGCTACACCTTC
TRBJ2-4	.	TRBV6-5	.	CASSPGGGNIQYF	TGTGCCAGCTCCCCGGGCGGGGGCAACATTCAGTACTTC
TRBJ2-3	.	TRBV11-2	.	CASSALGGGGDTQYF	TGTGCCAGCAGCGCCCTGGGGGGAGGTGGAGATACGCAGTATTTT
TRBJ1-3	.	TRBV18	once	CASSPGTSPGNTIYF	TGTGCCAGCTCCCCCGGGACATCACCTGGAAACACCATATATTTT
TRBJ1-5	.	TRBV27	.	CASSLGAGYSNQPQHF	TGTGCCAGCAGTTTAGGGGCGGGGTATAGCAATCAGCCCCAGCATTTT
TRBJ1-1	TRBD1	TRBV5-1	.	CASSVKGADGTEAFF	TGCGCCAGCAGCGTAAAGGGGGCGGACGGCACTGAAGCTTTCTTT
TRBJ2-7	TRBD2	TRBV5-1	.	CASSPLAGKPYEQYF	TGCGCCAGCAGCCCACTAGCGGGGAAACCCTACGAGCAGTACTTC
TRBJ2-7	.	TRBV10-3	.	CAISGGGAVEQYF	TGTGCCATCAGCGGAGGGGGGGCCGTCGAGCAGTACTTC
TRBJ2-7	.	TRBV2	once	CATYSERNEQYF	TGTGCCACCTACAGCGAGAGGAACGAGCAGTACTTC
TRBJ1-2	.	TRBV19	.	CASSIRTANYGYTF	TGTGCCAGTAGTATTCGGACAGCTAACTATGGCTACACCTTC
TRBJ2-5	.	TRBV7-9	.	CASSLEVRETQYF	TGTGCCAGCAGCTTAGAGGTCAGAGAGACCCAGTACTTC
TRBJ1-2	.	TRBV14	.	CASSPSGGPYGYTF	TGTGCCAGCAGCCCGTCCGGGGGCCCCTATGGCTACACCTTC
TRBJ2-1	.	TRBV29-1	.	CSVWGGLSNEQFF	TGCAGCGTTTGGGGGGGGCTGTCCAATGAGCAGTTCTTC
TRBJ2-1	.	TRBV7-9	.	CASLRSGGQYNEQFF	TGTGCCAGCCTAAGGTCCGGGGGACAGTACAATGAGCAGTTCTTC
TRBJ2-5	TRBD1	TRBV29-1	.	CSVELGQGARETQYF	TGCAGCGTTGAGCTAGGGCAGGGGGCCCGAGAGACCCAGTACTTC
TRBJ1-5	.	TRBV7-2	.	CASSLQGYSNQPQHF	TGTGCCAGCAGCTTACAGGGTTATAGCAATCAGCCCCAGCATTTT
TRBJ2-5	.	TRBV30	.	CAWSPGAPETQYF	TGTGCCTGGAGTCCGGGAGCTCCAGAGACCCAGTACTTC
TRBJ1-3	.	TRBV6-1	.	CASSVDSGNTIYF	TGTGCCAGCAGTGTCGATTCTGGAAACACCATATATTTT
TRBJ1-2	TRBD1	TRBV6-1	once	CASWGQGNYGYTF	TGTGCCAGCTGGGGACAGGGGAACTATGGCTACACCTTC
TRBJ1-5	TRBD1	TRBV7-6	once	CAVRTGRGPQHF	TGTGCTGTACGGACAGGCCGGGGGCCCCAGCATTTT
TRBJ1-1	.	TRBV5-1	few	CASSFGGTEAFF	TGCGCCAGCAGCTTTGGTGGGACTGAAGCTTTCTTT
TRBJ1-5	.	TRBV2	.	CASSDYVNQPQHF	TGTGCCAGCAGTGATTATGTCAATCAGCCCCAGCATTTT
TRBJ2-2	.	TRBV7-2	.	CASSLYSSNTGELFF	TGTGCCAGCAGCTTATACAGTTCGAACACCGGGGAGCTGTTTTTT
TRBJ1-5	.	TRBV2	.	CASSVESAQHF	TGTGCCAGCAGTGTGGAATCAGCCCAGCATTTT
TRBJ2-1	.	TRBV6-6	once	CASSSPGRGYNEQFF	TGTGCCAGCAGTTCGCCGGGCAGGGGATACAATGAGCAGTTCTTC
TRBJ1-1	.	TRBV6-5	.	CASSVQAARNTEAFF	TGTGCCAGCAGTGTCCAGGCGGCGCGGAACACTGAAGCTTTCTTT
TRBJ2-1	TRBD1	TRBV11-3	.	CASSLFGTGDNEQFF	TGTGCCAGCAGCTTATTTGGGACAGGGGACAATGAGCAGTTCTTC
TRBJ2-1	.	TRBV5-1	.	CASSGAGTHNEQFF	TGCGCCAGCAGCGGGGCCGGGACCCACAATGAGCAGTTCTTC
TRBJ1-5	.	TRBV6-1	.	CASSAQGSNQPQHF	TGTGCCAGCAGTGCCCAGGGTAGCAATCAGCCCCAGCATTTT
TRBJ2-6	.	TRBV19	.	CASTHSKGIGAGANVLTF	TGTGCCAGTACTCACTCTAAGGGAATAGGCGCTGGGGCCAACGTCCTGACTTTC
TRBJ2-3	TRBD2	TRBV5-1	.	CASSLLAGGTDTQYF	TGCGCCAGCAGCTTACTAGCGGGAGGCACAGATACGCAGTATTTT
TRBJ2-1	TRBD2	TRBV7-2	.	CASSLAWLAGANEQFF	TGTGCCAGCAGCTTAGCGTGGCTAGCGGGAGCCAATGAGCAGTTCTTC
TRBJ1-5	TRBD1	TRBV11-3	.	CASSYDRGDQPQHF	TGTGCCAGCAGCTATGACAGGGGTGATCAGCCCCAGCATTTT
TRBJ1-1	.	TRBV5-6	.	CASSSDGSLKMAFF	TGTGCCAGCAGCTCCGACGGGAGCTTGAAGATGGCTTTCTTT
TRBJ2-3	TRBD2	TRBV30	once	CAWPATKREAQRADTQYF	TGTGCCTGGCCCGCCACTAAGCGGGAGGCCCAGAGGGCAGATACGCAGTATTTT
TRBJ2-2	TRBD1	TRBV6-4	.	CASRAGTGGVGELFF	TGTGCCAGCAGGGCCGGGACAGGGGGCGTCGGGGAGCTGTTTTTT
TRBJ1-1	.	TRBV9	.	CASSASYRVGGTEAFF	TGTGCCAGCAGCGCTTCATACAGGGTAGGGGGCACTGAAGCTTTCTTT
TRBJ2-7	.	TRBV5-6	once	CASSSYHEGEQYF	TGTGCCAGCAGCTCTTACCATGAGGGCGAGCAGTACTTC
TRBJ1-2	.	TRBV30	.	CAWRSRRGVGYGYTF	TGTGCCTGGAGAAGTCGAAGAGGGGTTGGCTATGGCTACACCTTC
TRBJ2-1	.	TRBV7-2	.	CASSSRRGANEQFF	TGTGCCAGCAGCTCCCGACGGGGGGCTAATGAGCAGTTCTTC
TRBJ1-1	TRBD1	TRBV11-3	.	CASTRTGLTEAFF	TGTGCCAGCACCCGGACAGGCCTCACTGAAGCTTTCTTT
TRBJ2-3	TRBD2	TRBV15	.	CATSRVPLAGGADTQYF	TGTGCCACCAGCAGAGTGCCGCTAGCGGGAGGGGCAGATACGCAGTATTTT
TRBJ1-6	.	TRBV25-1	few	CASSEMGNWTPLHF	TGTGCCAGCAGTGAGATGGGGAATTGGACACCCCTCCACTTT
TRBJ1-1	.	TRBV7-2	.	CASSPVWGGRNTEAFF	TGTGCCAGCAGCCCGGTTTGGGGAGGGCGGAACACTGAAGCTTTCTTT